A single sample is the source of the 13 T cell receptor beta chains below, sequenced in a study of blood T cells in healthy people across ages. For the second PCR, which ran for roughly 7 to 11 cycles, a sample-barcoded 5' primer and a J-beta primer mix were used. TCRdb reanalysed the 5' RACE reads using MiXCR and keeps one entry per CDR3 protein. The sample holds approximately 1,100,000 distinct CDR3 sequences; less than 50% are singletons and the top ten take approximately 20%. The specimen sequenced was blood. These receptors were obtained from a woman aged 55-75 years in good health.

The genes are TRBV5-1 and TRBJ2-7; 7 bases map to TRBD1. Losses at the gene ends were 4 bases for V and 0 bases for J; bases not matched to a gene: 10. CDR1 is SGHRS and CDR2 is YFSETQ in the germline V gene. The CDR3 runs 16 residues. The CDR3 loop is CASSLGLQGDSYEQYF. The CDR3 nucleotides are TGCGCCAGCAGCCTGGGTCTCCAGGGGGACTCCTACGAGCAGTACTTC.

The chain employs TRBV12-3 or TRBV12-4 and TRBJ1-5; D remains ambiguous. The CDR3 is 12 amino acids. The V end lost 3 bases, the J end lost 7 bases, and 7 bases lay between the germline ends. Here the CDR3 DNA reads TGTGCCAGCAGTTTTTGGGCGCAGCCCCAGCATTTT. It translates to CASSFWAQPQHF.

This clonotype came up a few times. Germline and junction disagree at one end, which may indicate a read error. The V gene is TRBV18, the J gene TRBJ2-7; the match to TRBD1 covers 9 bases. This CDR3 region has 15 residues. Germline V CDR1 and CDR2: KGHSH, LQKENI. DNA of the CDR3: TGTGCCAGCTCAACACCACAGGGGGCCTCCTACGAGCAGTACTTC. This sequence encodes CASSTPQGASYEQYF.

J is TRBJ2-5 and V is TRBV10-3; TRBD1 might be the D (5 bases). The J call could be wrong; TRBJ2-7 is a better fit for the DNA end. The CDR3 covers 13 residues. The V gene's germline CDR1 is ENHRY and CDR2 SYGVKD. CDR3 nucleotides: TGTGCCATCAGTGAAGGGGTAGGTCTCGAGCAGTACTTC. Encoded protein: CAISEGVGLEQYF.

This clonotype was counted only a few times. The V gene is TRBV9, the J gene TRBJ2-1; 7 bases align to TRBD1. Germline V gene lookup returns CDR1 SGDLS and CDR2 YYNGEE. The CDR3 is 14 amino acids. V lost 3 bases and J lost 12; bases outside the gene matches: 12. This chain's CDR3 is CASSAGIQGMGQFF. The DNA of the CDR3 is TGTGCCAGCAGCGCCGGAATACAGGGGATGGGGCAGTTCTTC. The full variable domain, completed using reference TRBV9 and TRBJ2-1, is DSGVTQTPKHLITATGQRVTLRCSPRSGDLSVYWYQQSLDQGLQFLIQYYNGEERAKGNILERFSAQQFPDLHSELNLSSLELGDSALYFCASSAGIQGMGQFFGPGTRLTVL.

This chain uses TRBV6-5 with TRBJ1-5, with 9 bases lining up with TRBD1. The CDR3 has 16 residues. Germline-derived CDR1 and CDR2 are MNHEY and SVGAGI. Trimming took 7 bases from V and 5 from J; bases not matched to a gene: 12. The CDR3 here is CASTPLGQGRDQPQHF. CDR3 coding DNA: TGTGCCAGCACCCCTTTGGGACAGGGTCGGGATCAGCCCCAGCATTTT.

The sample holds a few counts of this clonotype. The chain employs TRBV5-1 and TRBJ2-5; D is ambiguous. The CDR3 sequence is 13 residues long. The V gene lost 4 bases and the J gene lost 2 bases, with 9 bases spanning the gap. The germline V gene encodes CDR1 SGHRS and CDR2 YFSETQ. DNA for the CDR3: TGCGCCAGCAGCCTAGGGTGGCAAGAGACCCAGTACTTC. Translation gives CASSLGWQETQYF. Together with reference TRBV5-1 and TRBJ2-5, the CDR3 gives the full variable domain: KAGVTQTPRYLIKTRGQQVTLSCSPISGHRSVSWYQQTPGQGLQFLFEYFSETQRNKGNFPGRFSGRQFSNSRSEMNVSTLELGDSALYLCASSLGWQETQYFGPGTRLLVL.

This clonotype was seen only a few times. The J gene is TRBJ1-2, the V gene TRBV7-2, with D uncertain. The CDR3 contains 13 residues. In germline, CDR1 is SGHTA, CDR2 FQGNSA. V shed 3 bases and J shed 5 bases, with 10 bases lying between them. The chain's CDR3 is CASSFVRSYGYTF. In DNA form, the CDR3 reads TGTGCCAGCAGCTTTGTTCGCAGTTATGGCTACACCTTC.

The chain joins TRBV15 to TRBJ1-1; D unresolved. This CDR3 has 15 residues. The ends were cut back, 0 bases at V and 7 bases at J, with 15 bases in the middle. CDR1 and CDR2 from the germline V gene are LNHNV and YYDKDF (reference sequence). CDR3: CATSRDLTSYGEAFF. DNA for the CDR3: TGTGCCACCAGCAGAGATCTTACGAGTTATGGTGAAGCTTTCTTT.

The genes are TRBV6-5 and TRBJ2-3, with no clear D. With 0 bases removed from V and 4 bases from J, the gap between germline ends came to 5 bases. The CDR3 is 13 residues long. The germline V gene has CDR1 MNHEY and CDR2 SVGAGI. The CDR3 loop reads CASSYSQSDTQYF. The CDR3 coding sequence is TGTGCCAGCAGTTACTCCCAGTCAGATACGCAGTATTTT.

This clonotype was seen more than once but under ten times. The chain combines TRBV7-3 with TRBJ2-5; possible D gene TRBD1, 5 bases. V was shortened by 1 base and J by 3 bases, with 9 bases between the two germline ends. The length of the CDR3 is 14 residues. Germline V gene lookup returns CDR1 SGHTA and CDR2 FQGTGA. The CDR3 region has the DNA TGTGCCAGCAGCTTAAACGGCAGGGAAGAGACCCAGTACTTC. This translates into CASSLNGREETQYF.

The J gene is TRBJ2-1, the V gene TRBV4-1; 8 bases line up with TRBD2. Germline CDR1 reads MGHRA; CDR2 reads YSYEKL. Germline trimming cut 0 bases from V and 0 bases from J; bases unmatched to any gene: 19. The CDR3 sequence is 22 residues long. CDR3: CASSQDQAKREIISSSYNEQFF. As DNA, the CDR3 is TGCGCCAGCAGCCAAGATCAGGCCAAGCGGGAGATCATAAGTAGCTCCTACAATGAGCAGTTCTTC.

This clonotype was detected once. The rearrangement joins TRBV7-3 to TRBJ2-1, with 8 bases lining up with TRBD2. The CDR3 contains 14 residues. The germline gives CDR1 SGHTA, CDR2 FQGTGA. After removal of 4 bases from V and 5 bases from J, the junction contained 4 bases not matched to a gene. The CDR3 DNA reads TGTGCCAGCAGCTCTAGCGGGCCGAACAATGAGCAGTTCTTC. Its protein product is CASSSSGPNNEQFF.